A selection of T cell receptor beta chains follows, all from one sample in a study of T-cell memory formation after mild COVID-19. In TCRdb, the 5' RACE reads were re-called with MiXCR into one record per CDR3 protein. The table shows approximately 340,000 distinct CDR3 sequences, with around 15% occurring only once. The material sequenced was PBMCs or a T cell subset sorted from them (not recorded which). These receptors were taken from a man aged 18 to 35 who had mild COVID-19 (a few samples of this study predate the infection). Cell type and time point are not known. The CDR3 runs from the conserved cysteine through the conserved F or W. The D gene is left open where the match is weak. The listing skips clone size in some rows; elsewhere it reads once, few, many or a size class.

>TRBV5-1|TRBJ2-5|-|many
CASSLTLQGETQYF
TGCGCCAGCAGCTTGACCCTCCAGGGAGAGACCCAGTACTTC
>TRBV2|TRBJ1-6|TRBD1|-
CASSVNRGNNSPLHF
TGTGCCAGCAGTGTCAACAGGGGGAATAATTCACCCCTCCACTTT
>TRBV6-4|TRBJ1-2|-|-
CASSDGHYGYTF
TGTGCCTCCAGTGACGGCCACTATGGCTACACCTTC
>TRBV7-3|TRBJ2-3|-|-
CASSRGVSTDTQYF
TGTGCCAGCAGCCGCGGGGTTAGCACAGATACGCAGTATTTT
>TRBV5-1|TRBJ2-1|-|many
CASSWGPGNEQFF
TGCGCCAGCAGCTGGGGGCCAGGTAATGAGCAGTTCTTC
>TRBV7-2|TRBJ2-2|-|-
CASSFRGLGTGELFF
TGTGCCAGCAGCTTTCGGGGGCTTGGCACCGGGGAGCTGTTTTTT
>TRBV23-1|TRBJ2-7|-|-
CASTPPGRSNEQYF
TGCGCCAGCACCCCACCGGGGAGGTCTAACGAGCAGTACTTC
>TRBV7-8|TRBJ2-5|TRBD2|few
CASSLGLRLAGEETQYF
TGTGCCAGCAGCTTAGGGCTAAGACTAGCGGGGGAAGAGACCCAGTACTTC
>TRBV12-3/TRBV12-4|TRBJ2-7|-|-
CASSSYRAGEKAYEQYF
TGTGCCAGCAGTTCCTATCGAGCAGGGGAAAAAGCCTACGAGCAGTACTTC
>TRBV30|TRBJ2-6|-|many
CAWSVRDPGANVLTF
TGTGCCTGGAGTGTAAGGGACCCTGGGGCCAACGTCCTGACTTTC
>TRBV12-3/TRBV12-4|TRBJ2-7|TRBD2|many
CASSPIPGTSVYEQYF
TGTGCCAGCAGTCCAATCCCTGGGACTAGCGTGTACGAGCAGTACTTC
>TRBV5-1|TRBJ2-7|-|many
CASTLVSGREQYF
TGCGCCAGCACCCTTGTATCGGGGCGCGAGCAGTACTTC
>TRBV24-1|TRBJ2-7|TRBD2|few
CATSDKTSENHEQYF
TGTGCCACCAGTGATAAGACTAGCGAAAACCACGAGCAGTACTTC
>TRBV11-2|TRBJ1-1|TRBD1|-
CASSSYRGRPGGTEAFF
TGTGCCAGCAGCTCGTACAGGGGGCGACCTGGGGGCACTGAAGCTTTCTTT
>TRBV6-2/TRBV6-3|TRBJ1-6|-|-
CASSYVADSPLHF
TGTGCCAGCAGTTACGTGGCAGATTCACCCCTCCACTTT
>TRBV20-1|TRBJ1-1|-|-
CSATVYTEAFF
TGCAGTGCCACCGTTTACACTGAAGCTTTCTTT
>TRBV12-3/TRBV12-4|TRBJ1-2|-|-
CASSPRTDPYGYTF
TGTGCCAGCAGTCCCCGGACAGACCCCTATGGCTACACCTTC
>TRBV4-1|TRBJ1-2|TRBD1|few
CASSLGQGVGYGYTF
TGCGCCAGCAGCCTGGGACAGGGTGTAGGGTATGGCTACACCTTC
>TRBV7-3|TRBJ2-2|-|-
CASSSLVPGELFF
TGTGCCAGCAGCTCTTTGGTCCCCGGGGAGCTGTTTTTT
>TRBV15|TRBJ2-4|-|-
CATSSEGRRGIQYF
TGTGCCACCAGCAGTGAGGGGAGACGAGGCATTCAGTACTTC
>TRBV27|TRBJ1-1|-|many
CASRSSRWSRGGNTEAFF
TGTGCCAGCAGATCTTCACGCTGGAGCAGGGGAGGGAACACTGAAGCTTTCTTT
>TRBV12-3/TRBV12-4|TRBJ2-7|-|-
CASSLRGNDYEQYF
TGTGCCAGCAGTTTAAGGGGGAACGACTACGAGCAGTACTTC
>TRBV28|TRBJ1-5|TRBD1|-
CASPGRTGIASNQPQHF
TGTGCCAGCCCTGGGAGGACAGGGATCGCAAGCAATCAGCCCCAGCATTTT
>TRBV7-9|TRBJ1-1|-|-
CASGQRTMNTEAFF
TGTGCCAGCGGACAGCGGACAATGAACACTGAAGCTTTCTTT
>TRBV20-1|TRBJ2-2|-|many
CSARDPGRMNTGELFF
TGCAGTGCTAGAGATCCGGGGCGGATGAACACCGGGGAGCTGTTTTTT
>TRBV2|TRBJ2-1|-|-
CAGALLRDTHNEQFF
TGTGCCGGGGCCCTCCTCCGGGACACCCACAATGAGCAGTTCTTC
>TRBV2|TRBJ2-3|TRBD2|-
CASSARAGGTDTQYF
TGTGCCAGCAGTGCCCGCGCGGGGGGCACAGATACGCAGTATTTT
>TRBV2|TRBJ1-2|-|few
CASSERTERDSYGYTF
TGTGCCAGCAGTGAGAGGACCGAACGGGATTCCTATGGCTACACCTTC
>TRBV11-2|TRBJ1-3|-|few
CASSPGALGNTIYF
TGTGCCAGCAGCCCGGGTGCCCTGGGGAACACCATATATTTT
>TRBV11-2|TRBJ2-1|TRBD2|many
CASCLPLAGVYNEQFF
TGTGCCAGCTGTCTACCACTAGCGGGGGTTTACAATGAGCAGTTCTTC
>TRBV12-3/TRBV12-4|TRBJ1-5|-|few
CASSLSISNQPQHF
TGTGCCAGCAGTTTATCCATTAGCAATCAGCCCCAGCATTTT
>TRBV4-1|TRBJ1-4|-|-
CASSPDPGAGEKLFF
TGCGCCAGCAGCCCTGATCCGGGGGCGGGTGAAAAACTGTTTTTT
>TRBV24-1|TRBJ1-1|-|-
CATSGGVSFEAFF
TGTGCCACCAGTGGGGGGGTGAGCTTTGAAGCTTTCTTT
>TRBV4-3|TRBJ2-3|-|few
CASSQERVTDTQYF
TGCGCCAGCAGCCAAGAGCGGGTCACAGATACGCAGTATTTT
>TRBV7-9|TRBJ1-2|-|-
CASSSTGNREGYTF
TGTGCCAGCAGCTCGACGGGCAACAGGGAAGGCTACACCTTC
>TRBV5-6|TRBJ2-1|-|-
CASSLAVRVRVSYNEQFF
TGTGCCAGCAGCTTGGCGGTGAGGGTCAGGGTTTCCTACAATGAGCAGTTCTTC
>TRBV5-6|TRBJ2-1|TRBD2|-
CASSRGGGQFF
TGTGCCAGCAGCCGCGGGGGGGGCCAGTTCTTC
>TRBV7-9|TRBJ2-5|-|-
CASSPDRYQETQYF
TGTGCCAGCAGCCCCGACCGCTACCAAGAGACCCAGTACTTC
>TRBV18|TRBJ2-4|TRBD1|few
CASSQGGTKNIQYF
TGTGCCAGCTCACAAGGGGGCACCAAAAACATTCAGTACTTC
>TRBV4-3|TRBJ2-2|-|many
CASSRDRNTGELFF
TGCGCCAGCAGCCGCGACAGGAACACCGGGGAGCTGTTTTTT
>TRBV10-2|TRBJ2-3|-|-
CASSAQGFNTDTQYF
TGCGCCAGCAGTGCACAGGGCTTTAACACAGATACGCAGTATTTT
>TRBV15|TRBJ2-1|-|-
CATSRDHSGYNEQFF
TGTGCCACCAGCAGAGATCACAGTGGATACAATGAGCAGTTCTTC
>TRBV25-1|TRBJ1-3|-|few
CASSGQEAGNTIYF
TGTGCCAGCAGTGGTCAGGAAGCTGGAAACACCATATATTTT
>TRBV6-5|TRBJ1-6|TRBD1|-
CASSSQGVLSPLHF
TGTGCCAGCAGCTCCCAGGGGGTTCTTTCACCCCTCCACTTT
>TRBV7-2|TRBJ1-2|-|-
CASSFYSGNYGYTF
TGTGCCAGCAGCTTTTATTCAGGGAACTATGGCTACACCTTC
>TRBV9|TRBJ2-3|TRBD2|-
CASSVDGEGRRGMLDTQYF
TGTGCCAGCAGCGTCGATGGGGAGGGTAGGCGGGGGATGTTGGATACGCAGTATTTT
>TRBV20-1|TRBJ2-3|TRBD2|-
CSAAGTSGRTDTQYF
TGCAGTGCTGCCGGGACTAGCGGCCGCACAGATACGCAGTATTTT
>TRBV20-1|TRBJ2-5|TRBD2|few
CSTVRAGGRQETQYF
TGCAGTACGGTTCGAGCGGGGGGGCGGCAAGAGACCCAGTACTTC
>TRBV6-5|TRBJ2-1|-|many
CASRGSGYNEQFF
TGTGCCAGCAGGGGTAGCGGCTACAATGAGCAGTTCTTC
>TRBV5-1|TRBJ2-2|-|many
CASSLEANTGELFF
TGCGCCAGCAGCTTGGAAGCGAACACCGGGGAGCTGTTTTTT
>TRBV6-2/TRBV6-3|TRBJ2-1|TRBD2|once
CASTPPGAGGADEQFF
TGTGCCAGCACCCCCCCCGGTGCGGGGGGGGCGGATGAGCAGTTCTTC
>TRBV7-9|TRBJ2-7|-|few
CASSEPMRYEQYF
TGTGCCAGCAGCGAACCTATGAGGTACGAGCAGTACTTC
>TRBV6-2/TRBV6-3|TRBJ2-3|-|-
CASSYSAYTQYF
TGTGCCAGCAGTTACTCGGCCTATACGCAGTATTTT
>TRBV9|TRBJ2-1|-|-
CASSVPPGEQFF
TGTGCCAGCAGCGTACCTCCGGGTGAGCAGTTCTTC
>TRBV4-1|TRBJ2-5|TRBD2|many
CASSLSGGRGETQYF
TGCGCCAGCAGCCTCTCGGGGGGGCGCGGGGAGACCCAGTACTTC
>TRBV20-1|TRBJ1-4|-|few
CSARGSGREATNEKLFF
TGCAGTGCTAGAGGCTCGGGGAGGGAGGCAACTAATGAAAAACTGTTTTTT
>TRBV12-3/TRBV12-4|TRBJ2-2|-|few
CASSFIGSGTGELFF
TGTGCCAGCAGTTTCATAGGTTCGGGCACCGGGGAGCTGTTTTTT
>TRBV4-1|TRBJ2-5|-|-
CASSQDQALGLETQYF
TGCGCCAGCAGCCAAGATCAGGCACTCGGGCTAGAGACCCAGTACTTC
>TRBV11-2|TRBJ2-2|-|few
CASSRGVGNTGELFF
TGTGCCAGCAGCCGTGGGGTGGGAAACACCGGGGAGCTGTTTTTT
>TRBV5-1|TRBJ2-5|-|few
CASRLAPRETQYF
TGCGCCAGCAGACTTGCCCCGAGAGAGACCCAGTACTTC